This paragraph covers one T cell receptor (beta chain) sequence. The sample comes from a study of cytomegalovirus exposure and HLA in healthy donors. Germline V gene sequence: CDR1 SGHNT, CDR2 YYREEE (reference sequence). Trimming left V 4 bases short and J 6 bases short, with 17 bases between. The CDR3 spans 14 residues. Profiled with immunoSEQ multiplex PCR; TCRdb holds only in-frame clones, not every one. Of 200,000 to 250,000 clones in the sample, 65% to 85% were seen once. V gene TRBV5-4 combines with J gene TRBJ2-7, with D perhaps TRBD2 (6 bases). Specimen: PBMCs. This TCR came from a woman younger than 45 in good health and CMV-seropositive. The CDR3 spells CASSRPGLLGEQYF. The CDR3 DNA sequence: TGTGCCAGCAGCAGGCCGGGACTCTTGGGCGAGCAGTACTTC.